A selection of T cell receptor beta chains follows, all from one sample in a study of radiotherapy plus CTLA-4 blockade in lung cancer. Sequencing was performed with immunoSEQ multiplex PCR; in TCRdb, only in-frame clones are kept and a portion is missing. The data contain 120,000 or so clones, about four fifths of them singletons. The sample was peripheral blood, taken from a patient treated with radiotherapy plus ipilimumab. These receptors all come from a human donor with non-small cell lung cancer who had a partial response to radiotherapy plus ipilimumab. The CDR3 runs from the conserved cysteine through the conserved F or W. D genes are given only for firm matches. The size of a clone is reported for some rows only, either as once, few or many, or as a class for expanded clones.

d_call: TRBD1
clone_size: NA
j_call: TRBJ2-1
cdr3_length: 17
v_call: TRBV19
cdr3_nt: TGTGCCAGTAGTCTACGACCCCGGACAGGGGGCTCGAATGAGCAGTTCTTC
cdr3_aa: CASSLRPRTGGSNEQFF

d_call: NA
clone_size: NA
j_call: TRBJ1-2
cdr3_length: 13
v_call: TRBV6-1
cdr3_nt: TGTGCCACCTTACCGACAGAGAACTATGGCTACACCTTC
cdr3_aa: CATLPTENYGYTF

d_call: NA
clone_size: NA
j_call: TRBJ1-2
cdr3_length: 15
v_call: TRBV19
cdr3_nt: TGTGCCAGTAGTGATGACGGGACATTGGGGTATGGCTACACCTTC
cdr3_aa: CASSDDGTLGYGYTF

d_call: NA
clone_size: NA
j_call: TRBJ1-4
cdr3_length: 15
v_call: TRBV19
cdr3_nt: TGTGCCAGTAGTCCTTGGCCTGCAACTAATGAAAAACTGTTTTTT
cdr3_aa: CASSPWPATNEKLFF

d_call: TRBD2
clone_size: NA
j_call: TRBJ2-7
cdr3_length: 13
v_call: TRBV6-5
cdr3_nt: TGTGCCAGCAAGACTAGCGGGTCCTACGAGCAGTACTTC
cdr3_aa: CASKTSGSYEQYF

d_call: NA
clone_size: NA
j_call: TRBJ1-2
cdr3_length: 14
v_call: TRBV4-1
cdr3_nt: TGCGCCAGCAGCCAAGATGGAGGATATGGTGGCTACACCTTC
cdr3_aa: CASSQDGGYGGYTF

d_call: NA
clone_size: NA
j_call: TRBJ1-2
cdr3_length: 11
v_call: TRBV6-5
cdr3_nt: TGTGCCAGCAACAATCAGGGGGGCTACACCTTC
cdr3_aa: CASNNQGGYTF

d_call: TRBD2
clone_size: NA
j_call: TRBJ2-3
cdr3_length: 16
v_call: TRBV5-1
cdr3_nt: TGCGCCAGCAGCTTGGGACTAGCGGGAAACACAGATACGCAGTATTTT
cdr3_aa: CASSLGLAGNTDTQYF

d_call: NA
clone_size: NA
j_call: TRBJ1-1
cdr3_length: 16
v_call: TRBV28
cdr3_nt: TGTGCCAGCGCCTCTCTGGGGGCAACCCTACACACTGAAGCTTTCTTT
cdr3_aa: CASASLGATLHTEAFF

d_call: NA
clone_size: few
j_call: TRBJ2-1
cdr3_length: 12
v_call: TRBV7-6
cdr3_nt: TGTGCCAGCAGCCAACAGTACAATGAGCAGTTCTTC
cdr3_aa: CASSQQYNEQFF

d_call: TRBD1
clone_size: NA
j_call: TRBJ1-5
cdr3_length: 13
v_call: TRBV2
cdr3_nt: TGTGCCAGCAGAGGGACAGGTCAGCAGCCCCAGCATTTT
cdr3_aa: CASRGTGQQPQHF

d_call: NA
clone_size: few
j_call: TRBJ1-3
cdr3_length: 13
v_call: TRBV18
cdr3_nt: TGTGCCAGCTCACTCAACTCTGGAAACACCATATATTTT
cdr3_aa: CASSLNSGNTIYF

d_call: TRBD1
clone_size: NA
j_call: TRBJ1-2
cdr3_length: 14
v_call: TRBV7-8
cdr3_nt: TGTGCCAGCAGCCTCAGTCAGGGGGCGGGAGGCTACACCTTC
cdr3_aa: CASSLSQGAGGYTF

d_call: TRBD1
clone_size: few
j_call: TRBJ2-3
cdr3_length: 15
v_call: TRBV6-5
cdr3_nt: TGTGCCAGCAGTTACCGGGGGACAGGGAGGGATACGCAGTATTTT
cdr3_aa: CASSYRGTGRDTQYF

d_call: TRBD1
clone_size: NA
j_call: TRBJ1-6
cdr3_length: 15
v_call: TRBV6-6
cdr3_nt: TGTGCCAGCAGCCAGCAGGGACAGCCGACCTCACCCCTCCACTTT
cdr3_aa: CASSQQGQPTSPLHF

d_call: NA
clone_size: few
j_call: TRBJ2-2
cdr3_length: 15
v_call: TRBV7-6
cdr3_nt: TGTGCCAGCAGCTTAGCGGAGGGAAACACCGGGGAGCTGTTTTTT
cdr3_aa: CASSLAEGNTGELFF

d_call: TRBD1
clone_size: NA
j_call: TRBJ1-1
cdr3_length: 14
v_call: TRBV30
cdr3_nt: TGTGCCTGGAGACAACAGGGGAGTAACACTGAAGCTTTCTTT
cdr3_aa: CAWRQQGSNTEAFF

d_call: NA
clone_size: NA
j_call: TRBJ2-3
cdr3_length: 16
v_call: TRBV14
cdr3_nt: TGTGCCAGCAGCCAAGATCAGGGGTGGGGCACAGATACGCAGTATTTT
cdr3_aa: CASSQDQGWGTDTQYF

d_call: TRBD1
clone_size: once
j_call: TRBJ2-5
cdr3_length: 15
v_call: TRBV5-8
cdr3_nt: TGTGCCAGCAGCCCAGGACAGGGGGATTTAGAGACCCAGTACTTC
cdr3_aa: CASSPGQGDLETQYF

d_call: TRBD1
clone_size: NA
j_call: TRBJ1-2
cdr3_length: 15
v_call: TRBV7-9
cdr3_nt: TGTGCCAGCAGCCCGGGACAGGGTGTAGACTATGGCTACACCTTC
cdr3_aa: CASSPGQGVDYGYTF

d_call: TRBD2
clone_size: few
j_call: TRBJ2-2
cdr3_length: 15
v_call: TRBV30
cdr3_nt: TGTGCCTGGAGTGTTAGGACTAGCGAATCCGGGGAGCTGTTTTTT
cdr3_aa: CAWSVRTSESGELFF

d_call: TRBD2
clone_size: NA
j_call: TRBJ2-1
cdr3_length: 15
v_call: TRBV7-9
cdr3_nt: TGTGCCAGCAGCTTAGGGACTAGCGGTTACAATGAGCAGTTCTTC
cdr3_aa: CASSLGTSGYNEQFF